This T cell receptor beta chain was documented in a study of early T cells in non-severe SARS-CoV-2 infection. Study as a whole: Chains were unpaired, as sequencing was done on bulk RNA from unsorted whole blood. Study observations and caveats: Comparison of clonotypes with VDJdb favored anti-spike CD8 responses while missing private and CD4 specificities.

Trimming pared 0 bases from V and 3 bases from J, leaving 12 bases between. Germline-derived CDR1 and CDR2 are ENHRY and SYGVKD. The CDR3 runs 15 residues. Unique molecular identifiers were added to individual cDNA molecules. From the 5' RACE reads, TCRdb called clonotypes with MiXCR, one entry per CDR3 protein. In the table there are more than 85,000 distinct CDR3 sequences, 16% of which are singletons. Concerning this clonotype itself: What it binds is unknown.

Sequencing was carried out using whole blood. This rearrangement joins TRBV10-3 to TRBJ2-7; perhaps TRBD1 as D (5 bases). The sequence was collected from an adult who was a healthcare worker with PCR-confirmed SARS-CoV-2 infection or an uninfected control (not recorded which). The CDR3 DNA is TGTGCCATCAGTGAGTCCGGCACAGGAAACTACGAGCAGTACTTC. Translation: CAISESGTGNYEQYF.